A selection of T cell receptor beta chains follows, all from one sample in a study of cytomegalovirus exposure and HLA in healthy donors. The repertoire was sequenced with immunoSEQ multiplex PCR; TCRdb's copy has only in-frame clones and lacks some. The sample has about 94,000 clones, about four fifths seen once; the top ten hold about 3.8%. The specimen sequenced was PBMCs. The receptors derive from a woman in her thirties or forties in good health and CMV-seronegative. CDR3s include the opening cysteine and the closing phenylalanine or tryptophan. A D gene is named only where the DNA matches it firmly.

v_call	d_call	j_call	cdr3_aa	cdr3_nt
TRBV5-6	NA	TRBJ1-2	CASSLDREGYTF	TGTGCCAGCAGCTTGGACAGGGAAGGCTACACCTTC
TRBV5-6	NA	TRBJ2-7	CASSLFSTQAYEQYF	TGTGCCAGCAGCTTGTTTTCTACTCAAGCCTACGAGCAGTACTTC
TRBV4-1	TRBD1	TRBJ2-1	CASSQATGGGEQFF	TGCGCCAGCAGCCAAGCAACAGGGGGCGGTGAGCAGTTCTTC
TRBV4-3	NA	TRBJ1-2	CASSQDGGDGYTF	TGCGCCAGCAGCCAAGATGGGGGGGATGGCTACACCTTC
TRBV30	TRBD1	TRBJ1-2	CAWSSDTGGYPF	TGTGCCTGGAGTTCGGACACAGGGGGCTACCCCTTC
TRBV7-9	NA	TRBJ2-7	CSSSSPTGTYEQYF	TGTTCCAGCAGCTCACCGACAGGAACCTACGAGCAGTACTTC
TRBV2	NA	TRBJ2-3	CASSVRRLGDTQYF	TGTGCCAGCAGTGTTCGGCGGCTCGGGGATACGCAGTATTTT
TRBV7-2	NA	TRBJ1-5	CASSLFAGGYQPQHF	TGTGCCAGCAGCTTATTTGCTGGAGGGTATCAGCCCCAGCATTTT
TRBV28	NA	TRBJ1-5	CASSSGGSYSNQPQHF	TGTGCCAGCAGTTCAGGAGGGTCATATAGCAATCAGCCCCAGCATTTT
TRBV29-1	TRBD1	TRBJ2-5	CSVEMTGRVETQYF	TGCAGCGTTGAGATGACAGGGCGGGTGGAGACCCAGTACTTC
TRBV6-1	TRBD1	TRBJ1-5	CASSLTGDQPQHF	TGTGCCAGCAGCCTGACAGGGGATCAGCCCCAGCATTTT
TRBV29-1	NA	TRBJ2-5	CSVEASSGETQYF	TGCAGCGTTGAAGCCTCCTCGGGAGAGACCCAGTACTTC
TRBV19	TRBD1	TRBJ1-1	CASSIGAGGGTEAFF	TGTGCCAGTAGTATAGGGGCAGGGGGCGGCACTGAAGCTTTCTTT
TRBV7-9	NA	TRBJ1-1	CASSLSLSTEAFF	TGTGCCTCGAGCCTTTCCTTGTCCACTGAAGCTTTCTTT
TRBV11-2	NA	TRBJ1-6	CASSSMGGWPRYNSPLHF	TGTGCCAGCAGCTCAATGGGGGGTTGGCCCCGATATAATTCACCCCTCCACTTT
TRBV19	NA	TRBJ1-2	CASSPGTSTGGYTF	TGTGCCAGTAGTCCCGGGACATCCACAGGAGGCTACACCTTC
TRBV30	NA	TRBJ2-5	CAYLAGALGTQYF	TGTGCCTATCTTGCGGGGGCTTTGGGGACCCAGTACTTC